The sequence of this TCR beta chain was determined in a study of T cell changes during pregnancy in multiple sclerosis. Method: immunoSEQ multiplex PCR; TCRdb's copy keeps in-frame clones and lacks some. The sample contains approximately 53,000 clones, around 92% of which appear only once. This specimen was CD4+ T cells from peripheral blood mononuclear cells, taken in the third trimester of pregnancy. This TCR came from a female donor with multiple sclerosis, enrolled in a pregnancy study.

DNA of the CDR3: TGTGCCTGGAGTTTGGGCGGGGGAATCACAGATACGCAGTATTTT. It yields the protein CAWSLGGGITDTQYF. The rearrangement joins TRBV30 to TRBJ2-3; 7 positions match TRBD2. Per germline, CDR1 GTSNPN and CDR2 SVGIG (reference sequence). The CDR3 extends over 15 amino acids. Losses at the gene ends were 2 bases for V and 2 bases for J; bases not matched to a gene: 7.